One T cell receptor beta chain is described in this entry. Its antigen remains unidentified. No much larger clonotype is one base removed from it; base qualities were not supplied. The sample is drawn from a study of blood T cell repertoires in COVID-19 (dated by TCRdb to about 2020). With regard to the full study: The collaborator samples originated in the United States, Italy and Spain and spanned the acute and convalescent phases of COVID-19. The sample metadata nearly always contained a de-identified subject ID, COVID-19 status, age in years and sex. Subjects who had been exposed to COVID-19, were actively infected with it, or had recovered from it provided the deeply sampled blood TCRbeta repertoires that made up the dataset. Where HLA class I and class II types were available, the types were taken from metadata supplied by the sample provider, not from assay-based typing. The prospective study material was composed of cDNA or gDNA derived from T cells, B-cell-depleted T cells, or PBMCs. Samples were obtained from the ongoing ImmuneRACE study (first 160 participants) and from over 1,000 subjects provided by 6 global collaborators. The repertoires were made available in a free public database intended to serve as a resource for research on the immune response to SARS-CoV-2.

The immunoSEQ Assay, a bias-controlled multiplex PCR, was used to amplify TCRbeta CDR3 regions from genomic DNA. The authors' pipeline ran thus. Nucleated cell counts per sample were estimated from amplification of reference gene primers within the assay. To quantify the absolute abundance of each unique TCRbeta CDR3 rearrangement, sequence reads were collapsed and filtered. For each sample, productive Simpson clonality was calculated by taking the square root of Simpson's diversity index across productive rearrangements. TCRdb re-hosts the immuneACCESS table, in-frame sequences only. Its copies lack some clones; in the studies checked, an unresolved V gene accounts for under half of them, and the cause for the rest is not known. The D gene and trimming were derived from the DNA, and the V and J assignments and clone size from that table. Recorded for this sample are 250,000 or so clones; over 70% of them occurred a single time. The ten largest clones capture approximately 1.4% of the sample.

A second Seattle source provided samples from volunteer blood donors who had recovered from COVID-19. Each collaborating institution followed its own protocols to collect whole blood in K2EDTA tubes. For TCRbeta analysis, collaborators shipped samples as frozen whole blood, isolated PBMCs, or DNA extracted from either of those sample types. Results the study describes overall, beyond this receptor: The amount of clinical and demographic metadata varied by source and participant and was provided uncurated.

The germline V gene provides CDR1 SGHVS and CDR2 FNYEAQ. From the cysteine through the phenylalanine, the CDR3 covers 14 amino acids. Only the CDR3 part of the read is kept: 42 bases, read in frame from the first base. V has 5 bases trimmed and J has 4 bases trimmed; junction bases matching no gene number 3. Sequenced sample: peripheral blood. The clonotype was recovered from a woman in her forties who had recovered from COVID-19. The receptor chain draws on TRBV7-6 and TRBJ2-5, and TRBD1 aligns with 11 junction nucleotides. In nucleotides, the sequence is TGTGCCAGCAGCACCGGGACAGGGGGAGAGACCCAGTACTTC. Its protein reads: CASSTGTGGETQYF.